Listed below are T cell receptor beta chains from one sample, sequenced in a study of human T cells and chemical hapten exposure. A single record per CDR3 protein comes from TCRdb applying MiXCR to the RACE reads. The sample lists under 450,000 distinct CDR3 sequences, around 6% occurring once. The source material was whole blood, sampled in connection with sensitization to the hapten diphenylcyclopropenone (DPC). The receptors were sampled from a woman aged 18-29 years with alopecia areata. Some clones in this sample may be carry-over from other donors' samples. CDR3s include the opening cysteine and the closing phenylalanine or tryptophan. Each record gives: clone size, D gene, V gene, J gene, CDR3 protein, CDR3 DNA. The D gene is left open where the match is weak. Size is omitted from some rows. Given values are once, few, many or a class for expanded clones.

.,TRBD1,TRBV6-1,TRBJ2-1,CAGGTGGYNEQFF,TGTGCCGGCGGGACAGGGGGCTACAATGAGCAGTTCTTC
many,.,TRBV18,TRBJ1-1,CASSANRDQASSTEAFF,TGTGCCAGCTCCGCAAACCGGGACCAGGCGTCGAGCACTGAAGCTTTCTTT
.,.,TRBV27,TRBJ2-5,CASSSAGTYQETQYF,TGTGCCAGCAGTTCAGCCGGGACATACCAAGAGACCCAGTACTTC
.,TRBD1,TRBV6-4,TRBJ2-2,CASSEGQGNTGELFF,TGTGCCAGCAGTGAAGGACAGGGGAACACCGGGGAGCTGTTTTTT
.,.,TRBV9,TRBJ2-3,CASSVGDGVPYTQYF,TGTGCCAGCAGCGTAGGAGACGGGGTCCCTTATACGCAGTATTTT
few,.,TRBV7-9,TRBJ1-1,CASSFKAEGRGRAFF,TGTGCCAGCAGCTTCAAAGCCGAGGGGCGAGGAAGGGCTTTCTTT
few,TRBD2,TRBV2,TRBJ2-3,CASRAPRGLSTDTQYF,TGTGCCAGCAGGGCTCCCCGGGGACTAAGCACAGATACGCAGTATTTT
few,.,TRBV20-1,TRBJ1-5,CSATGYSQPQHF,TGCAGTGCTACAGGGTATAGTCAGCCCCAGCATTTT
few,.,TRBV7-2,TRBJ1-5,CASSQMISNQPQHF,TGTGCCAGCAGCCAAATGATTAGCAATCAGCCCCAGCATTTT
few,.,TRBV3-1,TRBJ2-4,CASQGRLRAKNIQYF,TGTGCCAGCCAAGGGCGTTTAAGGGCCAAAAACATTCAGTACTTC
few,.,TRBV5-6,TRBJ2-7,CASSLVMGPYEQYF,TGTGCCAGCAGCTTGGTTATGGGTCCCTACGAGCAGTACTTC
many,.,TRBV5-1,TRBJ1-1,CASRLAPNTEAFF,TGCGCCAGCAGACTGGCTCCGAACACTGAAGCTTTCTTT
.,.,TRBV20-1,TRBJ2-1,CSAQSLTNSYNEQFF,TGCAGTGCTCAAAGTTTAACGAATTCCTACAATGAGCAGTTCTTC
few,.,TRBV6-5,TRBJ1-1,CASSSRFEAFF,TGTGCCAGCAGTTCCCGGTTTGAAGCTTTCTTT
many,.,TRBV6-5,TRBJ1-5,CASSRQAYGNQPQHF,TGTGCCAGCAGTAGACAGGCCTACGGCAATCAGCCCCAGCATTTT
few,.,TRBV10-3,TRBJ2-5,CAISDSTGNRETQYF,TGTGCCATCAGTGATAGTACAGGCAACCGGGAGACCCAGTACTTC
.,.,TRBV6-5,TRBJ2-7,CASRPHRVF,TGTGCCAGCAGGCCACACAGGGTCTTC
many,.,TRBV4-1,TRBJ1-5,CASSQHRVGQPQHF,TGCGCCAGCAGCCAGCACAGGGTTGGTCAGCCCCAGCATTTT
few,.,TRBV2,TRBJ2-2,CASQTDYTGELFF,TGTGCCAGCCAGACGGATTACACCGGGGAGCTGTTTTTT
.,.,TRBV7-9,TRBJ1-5,CASSYSLRPQHF,TGTGCCAGCAGCTATTCGCTGCGGCCCCAGCATTTT
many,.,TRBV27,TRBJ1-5,CASSFLRAGRGNQPQHF,TGTGCCAGCAGTTTTCTGAGGGCCGGACGGGGCAATCAGCCCCAGCATTTT
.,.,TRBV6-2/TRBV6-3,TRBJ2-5,CASREEIRGRAPETQYF,TGTGCCAGCAGGGAAGAGATCAGGGGTCGGGCACCAGAGACCCAGTACTTC
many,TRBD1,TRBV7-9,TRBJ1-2,CASSRGQGYYGYTF,TGTGCCAGCAGTCGGGGACAGGGGTACTATGGCTACACCTTC
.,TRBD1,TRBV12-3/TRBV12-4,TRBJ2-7,CASRRTGNYEQYF,TGTGCCAGCAGACGGACAGGGAACTACGAGCAGTACTTC
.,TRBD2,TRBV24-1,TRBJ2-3,CATSESLAGVDTQYF,TGTGCCACCAGTGAAAGCCTAGCGGGGGTAGATACGCAGTATTTT
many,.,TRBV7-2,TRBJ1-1,CASSLVGMNTEAFF,TGTGCCAGCAGCTTAGTGGGGATGAACACTGAAGCTTTCTTT
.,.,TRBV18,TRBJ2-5,CASSREETQYF,TGTGCCAGCTCACGCGAAGAGACCCAGTACTTC
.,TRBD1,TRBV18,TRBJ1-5,CASSPSGTGVDNQPQHF,TGTGCCAGCTCACCCTCAGGGACAGGGGTAGACAATCAGCCCCAGCATTTT
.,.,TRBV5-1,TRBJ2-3,CASSSQLTDTQYF,TGCGCCAGCAGCTCACAGCTCACAGATACGCAGTATTTT
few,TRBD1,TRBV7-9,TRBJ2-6,CASSWRDRGLEAGANVLTF,TGTGCCAGCAGCTGGCGGGACAGGGGCCTTGAAGCCGGGGCCAACGTCCTGACTTTC
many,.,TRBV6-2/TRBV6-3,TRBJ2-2,CASSYGFTGELFF,TGTGCCAGCAGTTACGGGTTCACCGGGGAGCTGTTTTTT
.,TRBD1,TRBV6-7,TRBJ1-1,CASSYCWRQGVTEAFF,TGTGCCAGCAGTTACTGTTGGAGACAGGGGGTCACTGAAGCTTTCTTT
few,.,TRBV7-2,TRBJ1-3,CASSLGPAGSGNTIYF,TGTGCCAGCAGCTTAGGTCCGGCTGGGTCTGGAAACACCATATATTTT
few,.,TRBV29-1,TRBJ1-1,CSGSKLNTEAFF,TGCAGTGGTTCCAAATTGAACACTGAAGCTTTCTTT
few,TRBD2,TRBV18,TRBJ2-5,CASSPGLAGAGGETQYF,TGTGCCAGCTCACCCGGACTAGCGGGGGCCGGGGGAGAGACCCAGTACTTC
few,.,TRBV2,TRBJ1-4,CASSEESPSNEKLFF,TGTGCCAGCAGTGAAGAGAGTCCTTCAAATGAAAAACTGTTTTTT
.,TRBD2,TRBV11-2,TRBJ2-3,CASSPVLAGTDTQYF,TGTGCCAGCAGCCCGGTTCTAGCGGGCACAGATACGCAGTATTTT